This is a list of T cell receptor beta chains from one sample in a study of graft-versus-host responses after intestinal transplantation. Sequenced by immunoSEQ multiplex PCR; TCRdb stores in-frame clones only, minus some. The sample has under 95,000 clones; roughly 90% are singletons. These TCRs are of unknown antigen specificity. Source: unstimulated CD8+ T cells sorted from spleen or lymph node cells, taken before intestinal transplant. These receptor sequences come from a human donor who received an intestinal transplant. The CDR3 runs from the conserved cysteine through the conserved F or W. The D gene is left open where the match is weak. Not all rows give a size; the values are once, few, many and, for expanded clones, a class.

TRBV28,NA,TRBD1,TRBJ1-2,CASRPLTGASGYGYTF,TGTGCCAGCAGACCACTTACAGGGGCGAGTGGCTATGGCTACACCTTC
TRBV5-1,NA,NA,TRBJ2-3,CASSPLTVFSTDTQYF,TGCGCCAGCAGCCCTCTGACAGTTTTTAGCACAGATACGCAGTATTTT
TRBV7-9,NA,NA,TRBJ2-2,CASAGSGTGELFF,TGTGCCAGCGCAGGGTCGGGCACCGGGGAGCTGTTTTTT
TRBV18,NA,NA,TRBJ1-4,CASSPPVMWGDDEKLFF,TGTGCCAGCTCACCACCGGTTATGTGGGGGGACGATGAAAAACTGTTTTTT
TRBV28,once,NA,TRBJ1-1,CASSFSSGGRSTEAFF,TGTGCCAGCAGTTTTAGTTCAGGAGGCAGGTCCACTGAAGCTTTCTTT
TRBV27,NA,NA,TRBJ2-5,CASSFGTKKTQYF,TGTGCCAGCAGTTTCGGGACAAAGAAGACCCAGTACTTC
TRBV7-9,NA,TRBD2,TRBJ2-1,CASSFSLAAHNEQFF,TGTGCCAGCAGCTTTAGCCTAGCGGCACACAATGAGCAGTTCTTC
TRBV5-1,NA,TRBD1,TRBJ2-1,CASSYRGVSSYNEQFF,TGCGCCAGCAGCTACAGGGGCGTTAGCTCCTACAATGAGCAGTTCTTC
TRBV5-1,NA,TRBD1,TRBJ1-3,CASSPSGTGVSSGNTIYF,TGCGCCAGCAGCCCGTCCGGGACAGGTGTAAGCTCTGGAAACACCATATATTTT
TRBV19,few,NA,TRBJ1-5,CASSPDSYSNQPQHF,TGTGCCAGTAGTCCCGACAGTTATAGCAATCAGCCCCAGCATTTT
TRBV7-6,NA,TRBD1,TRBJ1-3,CASSSWDRSLENTIYF,TGTGCCAGCAGCTCCTGGGACAGATCTCTGGAAAACACCATATATTTT
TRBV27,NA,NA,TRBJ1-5,CASSLIQGGQPQHF,TGTGCCAGCAGTTTAATCCAAGGCGGCCAGCCCCAGCATTTT
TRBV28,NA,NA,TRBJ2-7,CASSLRGPSYEQYF,TGTGCCAGCAGTTTACGGGGTCCGTCCTACGAGCAGTACTTC
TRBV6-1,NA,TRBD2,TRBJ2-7,CASSEEGSGFGTYF,TGTGCCAGCAGTGAAGAAGGTAGCGGGTTCGGCACGTACTTC
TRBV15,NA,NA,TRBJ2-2,CATSREGAPTGELFF,TGTGCCACCAGCAGAGAGGGGGCTCCCACCGGGGAGCTGTTTTTT
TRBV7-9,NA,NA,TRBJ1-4,CASATPSRGSGEKLFF,TGTGCCAGCGCCACACCATCCCGGGGATCTGGAGAAAAACTGTTTTTT
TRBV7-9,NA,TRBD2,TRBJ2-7,CASSGRGDYEQYF,TGTGCCAGCAGCGGACGGGGGGACTACGAGCAGTACTTC
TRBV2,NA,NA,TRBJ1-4,CASSELQFPTNEKLFF,TGTGCCAGCAGTGAATTGCAGTTCCCAACTAATGAAAAACTGTTTTTT
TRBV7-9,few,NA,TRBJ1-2,CASSLGEGTF,TGTGCCAGCAGCTTAGGAGAGGGCACCTTC
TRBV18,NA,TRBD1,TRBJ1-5,CASSPGTGNQPQHF,TGTGCCAGCTCACCCGGGACAGGGAATCAGCCCCAGCATTTT
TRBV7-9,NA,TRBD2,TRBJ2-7,CASSLLDRREDEQYF,TGTGCCAGCAGCTTATTAGACAGGCGGGAGGACGAGCAGTACTTC
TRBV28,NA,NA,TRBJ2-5,CASTQGGQETQYF,TGTGCCAGCACGCAAGGGGGACAAGAGACCCAGTACTTC